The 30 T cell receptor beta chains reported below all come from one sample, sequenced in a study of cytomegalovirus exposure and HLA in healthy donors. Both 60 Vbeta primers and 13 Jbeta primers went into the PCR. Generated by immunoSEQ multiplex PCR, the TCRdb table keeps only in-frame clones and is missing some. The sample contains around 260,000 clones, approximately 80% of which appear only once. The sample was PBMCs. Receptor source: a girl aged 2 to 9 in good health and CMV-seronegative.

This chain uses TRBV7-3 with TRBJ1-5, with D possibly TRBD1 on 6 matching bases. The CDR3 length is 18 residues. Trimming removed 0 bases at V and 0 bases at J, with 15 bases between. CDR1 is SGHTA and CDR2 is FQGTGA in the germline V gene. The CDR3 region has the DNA TGTGCCAGCAGCTTAACGCGGCGACAGGCACATAGCAATCAGCCCCAGCATTTT. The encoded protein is CASSLTRRQAHSNQPQHF.

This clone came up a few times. In DNA, the CDR3 is TGTGCCAGCAGCCGGACAGGGGGCTTTGCCACAGATACGCAGTATTTT. It is translated as CASSRTGGFATDTQYF. The gene calls are TRBV5-4 and TRBJ2-3, with 11 positions matching TRBD1. The length of the CDR3 is 16 residues. V lost 4 bases to trimming and J lost 2 bases; unmatched junction nucleotides: 6. Germline CDR1 SGHNT, CDR2 YYREEE (reference sequence).

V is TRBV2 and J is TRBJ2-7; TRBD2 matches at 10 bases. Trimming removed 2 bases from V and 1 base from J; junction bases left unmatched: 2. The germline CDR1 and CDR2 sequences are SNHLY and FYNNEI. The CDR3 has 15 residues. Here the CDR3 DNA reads TGTGCCAGCAGTGAACTAGCGGGAGAGTCCTACGAGCAGTACTTC. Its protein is CASSELAGESYEQYF.

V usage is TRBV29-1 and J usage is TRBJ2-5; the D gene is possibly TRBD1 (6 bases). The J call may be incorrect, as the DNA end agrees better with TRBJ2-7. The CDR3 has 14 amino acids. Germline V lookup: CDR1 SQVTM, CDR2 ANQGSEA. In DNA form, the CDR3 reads TGCAGCGTTGATGTTGGGCAGGGGACCTACGAGCAGTACTTC. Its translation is CSVDVGQGTYEQYF.

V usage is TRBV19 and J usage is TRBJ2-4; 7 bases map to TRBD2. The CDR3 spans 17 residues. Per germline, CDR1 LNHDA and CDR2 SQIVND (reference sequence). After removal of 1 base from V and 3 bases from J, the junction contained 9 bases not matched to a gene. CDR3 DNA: TGTGCCAGTAGTATAGCCCCTCCTACTAGCGACAAAAACATTCAGTACTTC. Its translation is CASSIAPPTSDKNIQYF.

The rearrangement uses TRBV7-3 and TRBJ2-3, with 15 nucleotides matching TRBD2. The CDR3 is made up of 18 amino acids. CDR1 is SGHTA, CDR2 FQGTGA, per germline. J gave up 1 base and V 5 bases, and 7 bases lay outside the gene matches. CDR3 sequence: CASSPGLAGGQGTDTQYF. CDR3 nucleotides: TGTGCCAGCAGCCCTGGACTAGCGGGGGGGCAAGGCACAGATACGCAGTATTTT.

This CDR3 is CASSLGGDRDIQYF. The CDR3 coding sequence is TGTGCCAGCAGCTTAGGAGGTGATCGGGACATTCAGTACTTC. The chain uses TRBV7-9 and TRBJ2-4; D gene ambiguous. Germline CDR1 and CDR2: SEHNR and FQNEAQ (reference sequence). This CDR3 spans 14 amino acids. With 1 base removed from V and 8 bases from J, the gap between germline ends came to 12 bases. Full variable domain (remainder filled in from reference TRBV7-9 and TRBJ2-4): DTGVSQNPRHKITKRGQNVTFRCDPISEHNRLYWYRQTLGQGPEFLTYFQNEAQLEKSRLLSDRFSAERPKGSFSTLEIQRTEQGDSAMYLCASSLGGDRDIQYFGAGTRLSVL.

CDR3 loop: CASNLRGSAAYQPQHF. CDR3 nucleotides: TGTGCCAGCAACCTGCGGGGCTCGGCGGCTTATCAGCCCCAGCATTTT. The genes are TRBV28 and TRBJ1-5; tentatively, D is TRBD1 (5 bases). The germline V gene has CDR1 MDHEN and CDR2 SYDVKM. V was shortened by 7 bases and J by 5 bases, with 21 bases between the two germline ends. The CDR3 length is 16 residues. The entire variable domain, with the rest obtained from reference TRBV28 and TRBJ1-5, is as follows: DVKVTQSSRYLVKRTGEKVFLECVQDMDHENMFWYRQDPGLGLRLIYFSYDVKMKEKGDIPEGYSVSREKKERFSLILESASTNQTSMYLCASNLRGSAAYQPQHFGDGTRLSIL.

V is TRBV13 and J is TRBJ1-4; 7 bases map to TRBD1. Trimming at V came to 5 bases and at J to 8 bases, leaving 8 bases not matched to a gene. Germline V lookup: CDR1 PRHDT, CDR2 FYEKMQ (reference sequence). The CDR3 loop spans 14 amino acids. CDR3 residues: CASSRQGMREKLFF. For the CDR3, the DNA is TGTGCCAGCAGCCGACAGGGTATGCGGGAAAAACTGTTTTTT.

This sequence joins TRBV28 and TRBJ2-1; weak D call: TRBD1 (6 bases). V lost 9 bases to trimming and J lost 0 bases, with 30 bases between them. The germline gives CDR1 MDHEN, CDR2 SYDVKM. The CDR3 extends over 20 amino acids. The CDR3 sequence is CASTTLNRVSLSSSYNEQFF. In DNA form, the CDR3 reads TGTGCCAGTACCACCCTAAACAGGGTTTCCCTCTCGAGCTCCTACAATGAGCAGTTCTTC.

The CDR3: CASSLSPGSGTEAFF. CDR3 sequence (DNA): TGTGCCAGCAGTTTAAGCCCAGGGTCTGGGACTGAAGCTTTCTTT. The gene calls are TRBV27 and TRBJ1-1; D possibly corresponds to TRBD1 (5 bases). Germline CDR1 is MNHEY and CDR2 is SMNVEV (reference sequence). This CDR3 comprises 15 residues. V was clipped by 2 bases and J by 5 bases, with 15 bases between them.

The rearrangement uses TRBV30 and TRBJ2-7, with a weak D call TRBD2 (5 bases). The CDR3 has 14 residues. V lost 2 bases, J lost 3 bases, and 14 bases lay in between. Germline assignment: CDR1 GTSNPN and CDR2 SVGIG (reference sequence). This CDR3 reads CAWSLRTGYYEQYF. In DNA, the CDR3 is TGTGCCTGGAGTCTTCGGACTGGTTACTACGAGCAGTACTTC.

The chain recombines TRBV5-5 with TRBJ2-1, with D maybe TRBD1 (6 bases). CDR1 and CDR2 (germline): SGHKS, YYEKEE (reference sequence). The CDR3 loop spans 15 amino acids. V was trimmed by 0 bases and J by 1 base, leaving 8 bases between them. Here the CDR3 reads CASSLGGLSYNEQFF. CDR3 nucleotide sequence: TGTGCCAGCAGCTTGGGGGGGCTGTCCTACAATGAGCAGTTCTTC.

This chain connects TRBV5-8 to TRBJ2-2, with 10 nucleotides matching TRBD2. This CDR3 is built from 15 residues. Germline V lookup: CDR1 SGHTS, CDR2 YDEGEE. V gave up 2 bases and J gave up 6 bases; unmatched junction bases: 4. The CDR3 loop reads CASSLAGGPAGELFF. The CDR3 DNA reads TGTGCCAGCAGCTTAGCGGGAGGGCCGGCCGGGGAGCTGTTTTTT.

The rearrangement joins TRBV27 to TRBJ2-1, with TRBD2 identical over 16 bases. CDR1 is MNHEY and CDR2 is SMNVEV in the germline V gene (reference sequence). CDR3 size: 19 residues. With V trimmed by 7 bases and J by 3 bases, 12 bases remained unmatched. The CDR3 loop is CASTSGLAGGIFLYNEQFF. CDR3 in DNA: TGTGCCAGCACCTCGGGACTAGCGGGGGGGATCTTCCTCTACAATGAGCAGTTCTTC.

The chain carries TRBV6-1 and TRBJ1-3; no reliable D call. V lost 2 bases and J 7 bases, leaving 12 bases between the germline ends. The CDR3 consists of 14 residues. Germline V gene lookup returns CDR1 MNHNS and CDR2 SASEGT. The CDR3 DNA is TGTGCCAGCAGTGAATGGGCAGGCGGGAACACCATATATTTT. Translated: CASSEWAGGNTIYF.

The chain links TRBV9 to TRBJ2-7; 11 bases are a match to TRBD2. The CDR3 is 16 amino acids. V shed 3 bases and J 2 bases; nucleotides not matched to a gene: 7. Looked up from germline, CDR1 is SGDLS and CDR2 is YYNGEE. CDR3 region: CASSAMTSGAPYEQYF. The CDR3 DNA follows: TGTGCCAGCAGCGCTATGACTAGCGGGGCCCCCTACGAGCAGTACTTC.

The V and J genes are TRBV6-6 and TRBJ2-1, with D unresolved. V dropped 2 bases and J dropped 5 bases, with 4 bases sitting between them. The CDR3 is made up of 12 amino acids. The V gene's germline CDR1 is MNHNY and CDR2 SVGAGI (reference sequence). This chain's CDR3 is CASSYLDNEQFF. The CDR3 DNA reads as TGTGCCAGCAGTTACCTTGACAATGAGCAGTTCTTC.

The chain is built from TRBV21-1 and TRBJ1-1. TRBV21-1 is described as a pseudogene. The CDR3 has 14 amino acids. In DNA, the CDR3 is TGTGCCAGCAGCCACCGGGACGGAGGGGCTGAAGCTTTCTTT. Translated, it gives CASSHRDGGAEAFF.

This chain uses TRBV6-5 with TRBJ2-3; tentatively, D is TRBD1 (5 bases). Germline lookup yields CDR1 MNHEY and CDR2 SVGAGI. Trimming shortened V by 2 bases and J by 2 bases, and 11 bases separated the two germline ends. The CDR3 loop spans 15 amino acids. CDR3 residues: CASSYRQGPTDTQYF. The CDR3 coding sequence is TGTGCCAGCAGTTACCGGCAGGGCCCCACAGATACGCAGTATTTT.

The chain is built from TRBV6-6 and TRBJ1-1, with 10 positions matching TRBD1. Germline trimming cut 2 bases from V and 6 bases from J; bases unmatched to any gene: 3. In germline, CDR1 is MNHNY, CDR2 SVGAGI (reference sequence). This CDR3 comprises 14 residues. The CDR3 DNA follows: TGTGCCAGCAGTTACCCGGGACAGGGGCCTGAAGCTTTCTTT. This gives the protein CASSYPGQGPEAFF.

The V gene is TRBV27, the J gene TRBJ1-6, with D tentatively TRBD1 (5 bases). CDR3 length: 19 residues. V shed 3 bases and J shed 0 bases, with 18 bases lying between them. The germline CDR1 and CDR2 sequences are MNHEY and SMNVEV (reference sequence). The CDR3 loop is CASSFHGGSRSSYNSPLHF. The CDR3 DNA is TGTGCCAGCAGTTTCCACGGGGGGTCCCGTAGCTCCTATAATTCACCCCTCCACTTT.

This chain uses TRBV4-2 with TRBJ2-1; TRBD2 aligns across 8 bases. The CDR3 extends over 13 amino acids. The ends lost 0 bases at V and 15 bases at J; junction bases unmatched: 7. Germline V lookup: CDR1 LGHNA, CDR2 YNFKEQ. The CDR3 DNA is TGTGCCAGCAGCCAAGAATATGGACTAGCTCCGTTCTTC. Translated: CASSQEYGLAPFF.

The CDR3 sequence is CASSSPTGGLRETQYF. The CDR3 DNA follows: TGTGCCAGCAGCAGCCCAACGGGGGGGCTTCGGGAGACCCAGTACTTC. The rearrangement uses TRBV5-4 and TRBJ2-5, with 8 positions matching TRBD2. Germline V gene sequence: CDR1 SGHNT, CDR2 YYREEE (reference sequence). The CDR3 has 16 residues. The trim removed 4 bases at V and 5 bases at J, leaving 13 bases unmatched. Full variable domain (missing parts from reference TRBV5-4 and TRBJ2-5): ETGVTQSPTHLIKTRGQQVTLRCSSQSGHNTVSWYQQALGQGPQFIFQYYREEENGRGNFPPRFSGLQFPNYSSELNVNALELDDSALYLCASSSPTGGLRETQYFGPGTRLLVL.

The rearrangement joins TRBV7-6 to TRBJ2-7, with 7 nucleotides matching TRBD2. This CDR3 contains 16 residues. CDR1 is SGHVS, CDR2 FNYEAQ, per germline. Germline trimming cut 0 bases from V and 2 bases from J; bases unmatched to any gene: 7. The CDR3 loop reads CASSLAYERGPYEQYF. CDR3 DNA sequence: TGTGCCAGCAGCTTAGCTTACGAGCGGGGACCCTACGAGCAGTACTTC.

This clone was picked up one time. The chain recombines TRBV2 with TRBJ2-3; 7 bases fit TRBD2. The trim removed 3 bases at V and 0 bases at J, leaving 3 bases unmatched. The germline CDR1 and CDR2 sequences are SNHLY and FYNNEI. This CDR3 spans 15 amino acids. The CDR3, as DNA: TGTGCCAGCAGTGACGGGAGGACCAGCACAGATACGCAGTATTTT. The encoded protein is CASSDGRTSTDTQYF.

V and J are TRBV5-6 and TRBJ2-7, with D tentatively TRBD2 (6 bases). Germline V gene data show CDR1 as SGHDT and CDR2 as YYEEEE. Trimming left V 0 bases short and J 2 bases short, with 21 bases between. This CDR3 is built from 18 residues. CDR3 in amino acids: CASSLGPPRGRRAYEQYF. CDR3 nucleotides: TGTGCCAGCAGCTTGGGACCTCCCCGGGGACGGAGGGCCTACGAGCAGTACTTC.

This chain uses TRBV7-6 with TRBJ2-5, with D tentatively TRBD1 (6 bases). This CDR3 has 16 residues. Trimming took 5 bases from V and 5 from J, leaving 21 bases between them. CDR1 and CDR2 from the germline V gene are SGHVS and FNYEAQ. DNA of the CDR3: TGTGCCAGCAGCCCAAACGATTCAGGGGTCGGGGAGACCCAGTACTTC. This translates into CASSPNDSGVGETQYF. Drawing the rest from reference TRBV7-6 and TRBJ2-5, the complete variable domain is GAGVSQSPRYKVTKRGQDVALRCDPISGHVSLYWYRQALGQGPEFLTYFNYEAQQDKSGLPNDRFSAERPEGSISTLTIQRTEQRDSAMYRCASSPNDSGVGETQYFGPGTRLLVL.

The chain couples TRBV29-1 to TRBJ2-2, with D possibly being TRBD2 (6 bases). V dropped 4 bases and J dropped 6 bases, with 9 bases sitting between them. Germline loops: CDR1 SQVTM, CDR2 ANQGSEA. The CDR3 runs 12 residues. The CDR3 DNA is TGCAGCGTTGGTTGGGGGGCCGGGGAGCTGTTTTTT. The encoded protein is CSVGWGAGELFF.

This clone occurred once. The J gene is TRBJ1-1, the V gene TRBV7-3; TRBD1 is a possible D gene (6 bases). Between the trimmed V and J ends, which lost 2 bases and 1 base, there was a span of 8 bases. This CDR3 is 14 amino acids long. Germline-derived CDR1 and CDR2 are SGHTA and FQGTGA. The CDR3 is CASSLGGGNTEAFF. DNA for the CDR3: TGTGCCAGCAGCTTAGGGGGCGGGAACACTGAAGCTTTCTTT.